The 20 T cell receptor beta chains reported below all come from one sample, sequenced in a study of shared clonotypes between healthy human individuals. The method was immunoSEQ multiplex PCR; TCRdb's version includes in-frame clones alone and lacks a portion of them. The top ten hold 0.85% to 1.3% of the sample, which has about 2 million clones, approximately 94% seen once. Cells designated naive CD8 were CD45RO-negative and were positively selected for CCR7, with terminally differentiated effector memory CD45RA+ cells excluded. The sample taken for sequencing was naive CD8+ T cells sorted from blood. These receptor sequences come from a man between 18 and 29 years old in good health.

The count of this clone is one. The rearrangement joins TRBV7-2 to TRBJ1-1, with TRBD1 identical over 8 bases. V trimming: 0 bases; J trimming: 5 bases; junction bases outside the gene matches: 17. The CDR3 sequence is 19 residues long. Germline assignment: CDR1 SGHTA and CDR2 FQGNSA. The CDR3 DNA is TGTGCCAGCAGCTTAGCAATAACAGGGGGAGGTAAGGGACTTACTGAAGCTTTCTTT. Translated, it gives CASSLAITGGGKGLTEAFF.

The genes are TRBV15 and TRBJ1-5, with D possibly being TRBD1 (6 bases). The CDR3 consists of 15 residues. Germline values: CDR1 LNHNV, CDR2 YYDKDF (reference sequence). Trimming shortened V by 0 bases and J by 5 bases, and 11 bases separated the two germline ends. The DNA of the CDR3 is TGTGCCACCAGCAGAGATCGGGGACATCATCAGCCCCAGCATTTT. The encoded protein is CATSRDRGHHQPQHF.

The V and J genes are TRBV9 and TRBJ2-3; 7 nucleotides agree with TRBD1. The CDR3 loop spans 17 amino acids. Germline CDR1 reads SGDLS; CDR2 reads YYNGEE. Germline trimming cut 3 bases from V and 2 bases from J; bases unmatched to any gene: 12. CDR3: CASSATETGRNTDTQYF. CDR3 sequence (DNA): TGTGCCAGCAGCGCTACAGAGACAGGGAGAAACACAGATACGCAGTATTTT.

The chain recombines TRBV9 with TRBJ2-7, with D possibly called TRBD1 or TRBD2 (5 bases each). Looked up from germline, CDR1 is SGDLS and CDR2 is YYNGEE. The CDR3 covers 14 residues. V shed 4 bases and J shed 4 bases, with 15 bases lying between them. The CDR3 sequence: CASSPWDREYEQYF. CDR3 coding DNA: TGTGCCAGCAGCCCCTGGGACCGGGAATACGAGCAGTACTTC.

The table lists this clone with a count of one. The chain recombines TRBV15 with TRBJ2-2, with D unresolved. This CDR3 comprises 12 residues. V was shortened by 0 bases and J by 8 bases, with 4 bases between the two germline ends. Germline assignment: CDR1 LNHNV and CDR2 YYDKDF (reference sequence). In nucleotides, the CDR3 is TGTGCCACCAGCAGAGATGTTGGGGAGCTGTTTTTT. The encoded protein is CATSRDVGELFF.

The chain employs TRBV5-4 and TRBJ2-3, with 9 bases matching TRBD1. There are 15 residues in the CDR3. The V gene's germline CDR1 is SGHNT and CDR2 YYREEE (reference sequence). J was trimmed by 2 bases and V by 5 bases; bases with no gene match: 6. CDR3 nucleotide sequence: TGTGCCAGCAGACCCGGACAGGGGCCCACAGATACGCAGTATTTT. Its translation is CASRPGQGPTDTQYF.

The chain combines TRBV10-3 with TRBJ2-7, with a tentative D call TRBD2 (6 bases). This CDR3 is 15 amino acids long. V shed 0 bases and J shed 2 bases, with 11 bases lying between them. Germline-derived CDR1 and CDR2 are ENHRY and SYGVKD. As DNA, the CDR3 is TGTGCCATCAGTGAGTCGGGGACTGGCCCCTACGAGCAGTACTTC. It encodes CAISESGTGPYEQYF.

The CDR3 DNA reads TGCGCCAGCAGCCAAGACGAAGCGGGGGCTCGGGGGGACGAGCAGTACTTC. Translated, it gives CASSQDEAGARGDEQYF. The V and J genes are TRBV4-1 and TRBJ2-7; 8 bases line up with TRBD2. Germline CDR1 and CDR2: MGHRA and YSYEKL. J was trimmed by 5 bases and V by 0 bases; bases with no gene match: 12. The CDR3 runs 17 residues.

V usage is TRBV28 and J usage is TRBJ2-3; 8 bases are shared with TRBD2. This CDR3 has 19 residues. Germline V gene lookup returns CDR1 MDHEN and CDR2 SYDVKM. With V trimmed by 6 bases and J by 4 bases, 21 bases remained unmatched. In nucleotides, the CDR3 is TGTGCCAGCAGCTCCCCCTGGGCGGGGGGCCGAGAGATTTCAGATACGCAGTATTTT. It encodes CASSSPWAGGREISDTQYF.

The chain carries TRBV13 and TRBJ2-3; D is perhaps TRBD1 or TRBD2 (6 bases each). There are 17 residues in the CDR3. Trimming took off 5 bases at V and 0 bases at J, with 18 bases between the two ends. Germline CDR1 is PRHDT and CDR2 is FYEKMQ (reference sequence). The CDR3 loop reads CASSPSLLGGSTDTQYF. The CDR3 coding sequence is TGTGCCAGCAGCCCCTCCCTGCTAGGGGGGAGCACAGATACGCAGTATTTT.

The rearrangement joins TRBV6-4 to TRBJ2-7; no reliable D call. The germline V gene has CDR1 MRHNA and CDR2 SNTAGT. CDR3 size: 15 residues. Between the trimmed V and J ends, which lost 2 bases and 5 bases, there was a span of 16 bases. DNA for the CDR3: TGTGCCAGCAGTGACAGGGTTGGACCCCCGGACGAGCAGTACTTC. It yields the protein CASSDRVGPPDEQYF.

This clone occurred once. The chain couples TRBV30 to TRBJ2-1, with D perhaps TRBD1 (5 bases). Germline CDR1 is GTSNPN and CDR2 is SVGIG (reference sequence). The CDR3 has 14 residues. Deletions cut 4 bases from V and 4 bases from J, with 14 bases between. The CDR3 spells CAWINTPGYNEQFF. CDR3 DNA sequence: TGTGCCTGGATAAATACCCCAGGGTACAATGAGCAGTTCTTC.

The CDR3 DNA follows: TGTGCCAGCAGCTTATTCGGGAATGAGGGGAATGAAAAACTGTTTTTT. Translating gives CASSLFGNEGNEKLFF. J is TRBJ1-4 and V is TRBV7-9; perhaps TRBD1 as D (5 bases). The CDR3 runs 16 residues. Between the trimmed V and J ends, which lost 2 bases and 5 bases, there was a span of 15 bases. Germline CDR1 SEHNR, CDR2 FQNEAQ (reference sequence).

The rearrangement joins TRBV28 to TRBJ1-1, with D maybe TRBD1 (6 bases). Germline CDR1 reads MDHEN; CDR2 reads SYDVKM. V gave up 2 bases and J gave up 6 bases, with 13 bases separating them. The CDR3 runs to 14 residues. For the CDR3, the DNA is TGTGCCAGCAGTTTAGCCGGAGGGACACCTGAAGCTTTCTTT. This codes for CASSLAGGTPEAFF. The entire variable domain, with the rest obtained from reference TRBV28 and TRBJ1-1, is as follows: DVKVTQSSRYLVKRTGEKVFLECVQDMDHENMFWYRQDPGLGLRLIYFSYDVKMKEKGDIPEGYSVSREKKERFSLILESASTNQTSMYLCASSLAGGTPEAFFGQGTRLTVV.

V usage is TRBV27 and J usage is TRBJ1-5; D unclear. CDR1 is MNHEY, CDR2 SMNVEV, per germline (reference sequence). Trimming pared 3 bases from V and 3 bases from J, leaving 15 bases between. This CDR3 has 16 amino acids. In nucleotides, the CDR3 is TGTGCCAGCAGTTTTGGTGCAGGTCTTCACAATCAGCCCCAGCATTTT. Amino acid sequence: CASSFGAGLHNQPQHF.

The V gene is TRBV29-1, the J gene TRBJ1-2; D is perhaps TRBD1 (5 bases). Germline V gene sequence: CDR1 SQVTM, CDR2 ANQGSEA. V lost 2 bases, J lost 3 bases, and 13 bases lay in between. The CDR3 is 14 residues long. CDR3 coding DNA: TGCAGCGTTGAACCGTCCAGGGCCGACTATGGCTACACCTTC. Translated, it gives CSVEPSRADYGYTF.

The chain recombines TRBV27 with TRBJ2-2, with TRBD2 matching over 9 bases. CDR1 and CDR2 (germline): MNHEY, SMNVEV (reference sequence). The CDR3 loop spans 16 amino acids. The V segment lost 4 bases and the J segment 4 bases; nucleotides outside the gene matches: 7. CDR3 DNA: TGTGCCAGCAGTTCATGGCGGGAGGGCCCCACCGGGGAGCTGTTTTTT. As protein: CASSSWREGPTGELFF.

This clone was detected once. V is TRBV19 and J is TRBJ1-1, with D maybe TRBD1 (5 bases). Per germline, CDR1 LNHDA and CDR2 SQIVND (reference sequence). The V gene lost 9 bases and the J gene lost 4 bases, with 12 bases spanning the gap. This CDR3 has 12 amino acids. The CDR3 here is CASRRDATEAFF. CDR3 DNA: TGTGCCAGCCGCAGGGATGCCACTGAAGCTTTCTTT.

V and J are TRBV4-1 and TRBJ2-1; 11 bases align to TRBD2. The CDR3 loop spans 16 amino acids. Trimming cost V 1 base and J 7 bases; bases outside gene matches: 6. The germline CDR1 and CDR2 sequences are MGHRA and YSYEKL. The CDR3 region is CASSQVLAGGRNEQFF. The CDR3 DNA is TGCGCCAGCAGCCAAGTGTTAGCGGGGGGGCGGAATGAGCAGTTCTTC.

The rearrangement links TRBV5-4 to TRBJ2-7; 9 nucleotides agree with TRBD1. Germline-derived CDR1 and CDR2 are SGHNT and YYREEE (reference sequence). CDR3 length equals 12 residues. V dropped 10 bases and J dropped 6; count of bases not matched to a gene: 8. The CDR3 region is CASGTGLGEQYF. CDR3 sequence (DNA): TGTGCCTCAGGGACAGGGCTAGGCGAGCAGTACTTC.